The 7 T cell receptor beta chains below come from one sample, sequenced in a study of T cells in Graves' hyperthyroidism and ophthalmopathy. RNA transcripts gave rise to amplified TCR beta CDR3 regions. A first-round RT-PCR of the TCR CDR3 used the HTBI primer set. TCRdb processed the multiplex PCR reads anew with MiXCR; each CDR3 protein has one entry. The table includes about half a million distinct CDR3 sequences, more than 20% detected once. Sequenced sample: blood. All receptors come from a man aged 18 to 29 with Graves' hyperthyroidism.

This clonotype appeared many times. DNA for the CDR3: TGTGCCAGCAGTTCCAACTGGGGCTCTGAAGCTTTCTTT. Translated: CASSSNWGSEAFF. The chain is built from TRBV12-3 or TRBV12-4 and TRBJ1-1; the D gene is possibly TRBD1 (5 bases). The CDR3 totals 13 residues. V dropped 4 bases and J dropped 6 bases, with 12 bases sitting between them.

Turning to this clonotype: A read error is possible here, since a much larger clone lies one base away. The rearrangement links TRBV5-5 to TRBJ2-7; 7 positions match TRBD1. This CDR3 has 15 residues. The J segment lost 3 bases and the V segment lost 2 bases, leaving 8 bases of the junction unmatched. Germline V CDR1 and CDR2: SGHKS, YYEKEE (reference sequence). The CDR3 DNA sequence: TGTGCCAGCAGCTTAGCCCAGGGGGTTCTCTACGAGCAGTACTTC. It specifies CASSLAQGVLYEQYF. Together with reference TRBV5-5 and TRBJ2-7, the CDR3 gives the full variable domain: DAGVTQSPTHLIKTRGQQVTLRCSPISGHKSVSWYQQVLGQGPQFIFQYYEKEERGRGNFPDRFSARQFPNYSSELNVNALLLGDSALYLCASSLAQGVLYEQYFGPGTRLTVT.

This clonotype was detected only a few times. The chain uses TRBV4-1 and TRBJ2-5; D is uncertain. The V end lost 2 bases, the J end lost 1 base, and 14 bases lay between the germline ends. CDR1 is MGHRA and CDR2 is YSYEKL in the germline V gene. CDR3 length: 16 amino acids. The CDR3 bases are TGCGCCAGCAGCCAACAACGAACCGGTGCCCAAGAGACCCAGTACTTC. Protein: CASSQQRTGAQETQYF.

This clonotype was counted between two and nine times. This chain joins TRBV7-2 and TRBJ2-4; 12 nucleotides align to TRBD2. J was trimmed by 7 bases and V by 6 bases; bases with no gene match: 7. CDR1 SGHTA and CDR2 FQGNSA come from the germline V gene. The CDR3 runs 15 residues. The CDR3 sequence is CASRPSGGAWNIQYF. In nucleotides, the CDR3 is TGTGCCAGCAGGCCTAGCGGGGGGGCTTGGAACATTCAGTACTTC.

Many counts were recorded for this clonotype. The J gene is TRBJ1-1, the V gene TRBV19, with D unresolved. The germline V gene encodes CDR1 LNHDA and CDR2 SQIVND (reference sequence). Deletions cut 1 base from V and 1 base from J, with 10 bases between. This CDR3 is 15 amino acids long. CDR3: CASSIGGSGNTEAFF. The CDR3 nucleotides read TGTGCCAGTAGTATAGGAGGCTCTGGGAACACTGAAGCTTTCTTT.

The V and J genes are TRBV19 and TRBJ2-5; 9 bases are shared with TRBD2. CDR1 and CDR2 from the germline V gene are LNHDA and SQIVND (reference sequence). The CDR3 spans 16 residues. V was clipped by 4 bases and J by 4 bases; unmatched bases: 10. The DNA of the CDR3 is TGTGCCAGTAGTAAAGTGGCGGGAGGGCCCGGAGAGACCCAGTACTTC. Translating gives CASSKVAGGPGETQYF. Variable domain in full (rest from reference TRBV19 and TRBJ2-5): DGGITQSPKYLFRKEGQNVTLSCEQNLNHDAMYWYRQDPGQGLRLIYYSQIVNDFQKGDIAEGYSVSREKKESFPLTVTSAQKNPTAFYLCASSKVAGGPGETQYFGPGTRLLVL.

This clonotype was observed a handful of times. CDR3 residues: CASQLRSGNTIYF. CDR3 coding DNA: TGTGCCAGCCAGTTGCGCTCTGGAAACACCATATATTTT. The chain recombines TRBV2 with TRBJ1-3; unclear D gene. The CDR3 is 13 amino acids. Trimming removed 8 bases at V and 0 bases at J, with 8 bases between. CDR1 is SNHLY and CDR2 is FYNNEI in the germline V gene.